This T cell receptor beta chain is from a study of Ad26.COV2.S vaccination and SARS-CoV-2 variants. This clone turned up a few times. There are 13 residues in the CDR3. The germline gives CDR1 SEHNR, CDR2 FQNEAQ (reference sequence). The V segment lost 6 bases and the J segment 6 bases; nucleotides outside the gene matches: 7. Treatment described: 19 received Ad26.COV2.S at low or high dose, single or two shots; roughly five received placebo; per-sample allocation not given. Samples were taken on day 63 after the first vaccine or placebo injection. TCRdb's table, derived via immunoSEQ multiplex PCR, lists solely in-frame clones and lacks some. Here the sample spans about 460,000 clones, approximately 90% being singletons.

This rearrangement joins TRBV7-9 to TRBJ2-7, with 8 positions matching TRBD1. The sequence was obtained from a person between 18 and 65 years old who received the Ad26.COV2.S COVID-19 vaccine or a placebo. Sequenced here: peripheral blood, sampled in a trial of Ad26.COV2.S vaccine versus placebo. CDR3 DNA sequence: TGTGCCAGCAGAGAAACAGGGGGGAGCGAGCAGTACTTC. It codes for CASRETGGSEQYF.